Each of the 17 T cell receptor beta chains below was sequenced from the same sample in a study of identical twins. TCRdb itself ran the 5' RACE reads through MiXCR, one entry per CDR3 protein. The sample yields roughly 540,000 distinct CDR3 sequences, approximately 22% seen once. A further study also used this sample, focusing on T cells expressing NK-cell markers.

Sample: CD4+ T cells sorted from blood. All receptors come from a woman between 18 and 29 years old in good health.

The J gene is TRBJ2-7, the V gene TRBV18, with TRBD1 as a possible D gene (5 bases). This CDR3 contains 16 residues. From germline, CDR1 is KGHSH and CDR2 LQKENI. Deletions cut 2 bases from V and 2 bases from J, with 16 bases between. CDR3 in DNA: TGTGCCAGCTCACCAGATTTCGACAGAGACACCTACGAGCAGTACTTC. This codes for CASSPDFDRDTYEQYF. The entire variable domain, with the rest obtained from reference TRBV18 and TRBJ2-7, is as follows: NAGVMQNPRHLVRRRGQEARLRCSPMKGHSHVYWYRQLPEEGLKFMVYLQKENIIDESGMPKERFSAEFPKEGPSILRIQQVVRGDSAAYFCASSPDFDRDTYEQYFGPGTRLTVT.

The CDR3 reads CASSQPDVGVDTQYF. DNA for the CDR3: TGTGCCAGCAGCCAACCGGACGTAGGTGTGGATACGCAGTATTTT. This chain connects TRBV7-2 to TRBJ2-3; no clear D. The CDR3 is 15 residues long. V was trimmed by 5 bases and J by 6 bases, leaving 18 bases between them. Per germline, CDR1 SGHTA and CDR2 FQGNSA.

This clonotype was picked up a small number of times. This chain links TRBV5-1 with TRBJ2-7; 13 nucleotides align to TRBD2. The ends lost 3 bases at V and 6 bases at J; junction bases unmatched: 9. Per the germline V gene, CDR1 is SGHRS and CDR2 is YFSETQ. The CDR3 has 16 residues. CDR3 protein: CASSSGTSGTIIEQYF. CDR3 sequence (DNA): TGCGCCAGCAGCTCTGGGACTAGCGGGACTATTATCGAGCAGTACTTC. Full variable domain (remainder filled in from reference TRBV5-1 and TRBJ2-7): KAGVTQTPRYLIKTRGQQVTLSCSPISGHRSVSWYQQTPGQGLQFLFEYFSETQRNKGNFPGRFSGRQFSNSRSEMNVSTLELGDSALYLCASSSGTSGTIIEQYFGPGTRLTVT.

The J gene is TRBJ1-1, the V gene TRBV20-1; no definite D call. CDR3 length: 11 residues. The germline gives CDR1 DFQATT, CDR2 SNEGSKA (reference sequence). V was pared by 6 bases and J by 10 bases, with 15 bases between. In DNA form, the CDR3 reads TGCAGTGCCGCGGGCAAGCGGTTAGCTTTCTTT. It codes for CSAAGKRLAFF.

A few counts support this clonotype. The chain carries TRBV5-1 and TRBJ2-2; D may be TRBD2 (6 bases). V dropped 4 bases and J dropped 4 bases, with 14 bases sitting between them. Germline CDR1 SGHRS, CDR2 YFSETQ. The CDR3 covers 15 residues. The chain's CDR3 is CASSPGTYGTGELFF. The CDR3 coding sequence is TGCGCCAGCAGCCCAGGGACTTACGGCACCGGGGAGCTGTTTTTT.

The V call is TRBV20-1, the J call TRBJ2-1; 7 bases match TRBD2. The V gene end was trimmed by 6 bases and the J gene end by 5 bases; junction bases not matched to a gene: 16. Per germline, CDR1 DFQATT and CDR2 SNEGSKA (reference sequence). The CDR3 has 16 residues. CDR3 in DNA: TGCAGTGCACCTGCTAGCGGAGCCCTTCACAACAATGAGCAGTTCTTC. This encodes CSAPASGALHNNEQFF.

This clonotype has a handful of counts. The V gene is TRBV4-2, the J gene TRBJ2-2, with TRBD1 matching over 8 bases. The germline V gene encodes CDR1 LGHNA and CDR2 YNFKEQ. The junction had 5 bases not matched to a gene; V was cut back by 5 bases and J by 3 bases. The CDR3 length is 15 residues. The CDR3, as DNA: TGTGCCAGCAGCGCGGGACAGGCCGACACCGGGGAGCTGTTTTTT. Amino acid sequence: CASSAGQADTGELFF.

This clonotype was seen a few times. The chain links TRBV10-1 to TRBJ2-1, with TRBD2 matching 9 bases. The CDR3 length is 17 residues. V lost 0 bases, J lost 7 bases, and 10 bases stayed unmatched. Germline CDR1 reads WNHNN; CDR2 reads SYGVQD (reference sequence). Written as DNA, the CDR3 is TGCGCCAGCAGTGAGTCGGTTGGAGCGGGAGGTCGGAATGAGCAGTTCTTC. Protein: CASSESVGAGGRNEQFF.

In this sample, this clonotype turned up many times. The V and J genes are TRBV12-3 or TRBV12-4 and TRBJ1-5; no clear D. V was trimmed by 5 bases and J by 0 bases, leaving 11 bases between them. There are 15 residues in the CDR3. Here the CDR3 reads CASSLAVYSNQPQHF. CDR3 coding DNA: TGTGCCAGCAGTCTCGCGGTTTATAGCAATCAGCCCCAGCATTTT.

This clonotype has just a few counts. The chain couples TRBV9 to TRBJ2-5, with TRBD2 matching over 9 bases. Looked up from germline, CDR1 is SGDLS and CDR2 is YYNGEE. This CDR3 has 16 amino acids. The junction had 7 bases not matched to a gene; V was cut back by 3 bases and J by 1 base. This chain's CDR3 is CASSANAGGIQETQYF. CDR3 nucleotide sequence: TGTGCCAGCAGCGCCAACGCGGGGGGGATCCAAGAGACCCAGTACTTC. The whole variable domain, remainder taken from reference TRBV9 and TRBJ2-5, is DSGVTQTPKHLITATGQRVTLRCSPRSGDLSVYWYQQSLDQGLQFLIQYYNGEERAKGNILERFSAQQFPDLHSELNLSSLELGDSALYFCASSANAGGIQETQYFGPGTRLLVL.

The chain combines TRBV6-6 with TRBJ2-3, with TRBD2 matching 7 bases. Germline V gene lookup returns CDR1 MNHNY and CDR2 SVGAGI (reference sequence). The CDR3 covers 13 residues. V shed 11 bases and J 2 bases; nucleotides not matched to a gene: 7. The DNA of the CDR3 is TGTGCCGGCTGTGGGGGGGACACAGATACGCAGTATTTT. Translating gives CAGCGGDTDTQYF.

The V call is TRBV9, the J call TRBJ2-3, with D tentatively TRBD1 or TRBD2 (6 bases each). This CDR3 has 17 residues. Germline CDR1 reads SGDLS; CDR2 reads YYNGEE. V was pared by 0 bases and J by 7 bases, with 21 bases between. The CDR3 region has the DNA TGTGCCAGCAGCGTAGCCCAACCCGGGGGCCTCCCAAATACGCAGTATTTT. Its protein product is CASSVAQPGGLPNTQYF.

The chain recombines TRBV5-1 with TRBJ1-4; D might be TRBD1 (5 bases). Germline lookup yields CDR1 SGHRS and CDR2 YFSETQ. Trimming pared 0 bases from V and 6 bases from J, leaving 9 bases between. This CDR3 contains 14 residues. This CDR3 is CASSLVGTYEKLFF. CDR3 coding DNA: TGCGCCAGCAGCTTGGTAGGGACGTATGAAAAACTGTTTTTT.

This clonotype was counted between two and nine times. The chain has TRBV14 and TRBJ2-2, with D unclear. Germline lookup yields CDR1 SGHDN and CDR2 FVKESK. The CDR3 totals 16 residues. The ends were cut back, 2 bases at V and 1 base at J, with 11 bases in the middle. CDR3: CASSQWLGENTGELFF. DNA of the CDR3: TGTGCCAGCAGCCAATGGTTGGGCGAGAACACCGGGGAGCTGTTTTTT.

This clonotype was seen only a few times. V gene TRBV7-2 combines with J gene TRBJ2-3; D uncertain. Trimming took off 8 bases at V and 2 bases at J, with 5 bases between the two ends. CDR1 and CDR2 (germline): SGHTA, FQGNSA. This CDR3 is built from 11 residues. This chain's CDR3 is CASQHTDTQYF. CDR3 bases: TGTGCCAGCCAGCACACAGATACGCAGTATTTT.

This clonotype has more than one count but fewer than ten. CDR3 coding DNA: TGTGCCAGCACGACCTGGGGGGCCCAAGAGAGAGATACGCAGTATTTT. Its translation is CASTTWGAQERDTQYF. The V and J genes are TRBV7-9 and TRBJ2-3; either TRBD1 or TRBD2 may fit D (6 bases each). This CDR3 spans 16 amino acids. Trimming removed 7 bases from V and 5 bases from J, with 22 bases in between. Germline values: CDR1 SEHNR, CDR2 FQNEAQ (reference sequence).

Regarding this clonotype: The junction differs from germline at one of its ends, possibly a read error. The chain recombines TRBV5-6 with TRBJ1-1; D perhaps matches TRBD1 (5 bases). Germline V gene data show CDR1 as SGHDT and CDR2 as YYEEEE. The CDR3 covers 14 residues. The CDR3 protein is CASTLVGDTYEAFF. In DNA, the CDR3 is TGTGCCAGCACCTTGGTGGGGGATACGTACGAAGCTTTCTTT.